This TCR beta chain was recovered during a study of early T cells in non-severe SARS-CoV-2 infection. Study at large: Investigators sequenced bulk RNA drawn from unsorted whole blood, and chains remained unpaired.

Study-wide findings and caveats: VDJdb-based matching was biased toward anti-spike CD8 responses and missed private and CD4 specificities.

Individual cDNA molecules were tagged with unique molecular identifiers, the study reported. TCRdb re-analysed the 5' RACE reads in MiXCR, keeping a single row per CDR3 protein. This table holds 30,000 to 45,000 distinct CDR3 sequences, around 4% found once. This clonotype occurred many times. Its antigen is unidentified. Germline lookup yields CDR1 ENHRY and CDR2 SYGVKD. J lost 0 bases, V lost 3 bases, and 6 bases had no gene match. CDR3 size: 17 residues. The gene calls are TRBV10-3 and TRBJ2-7, with 12 bases matching TRBD2. Sequenced sample: whole blood. This clonotype was obtained from an adult who was a healthcare worker with PCR-confirmed SARS-CoV-2 infection or an uninfected control (not recorded which). CDR3 DNA: TGTGCCATCAGTGACGGACTAGCGGGACCTCCCTCCTACGAGCAGTACTTC. This codes for CAISDGLAGPPSYEQYF.